This TCR beta chain was captured in a study of cytomegalovirus exposure and HLA in healthy donors. Study summary: The platform used for the 95 to 150 validation repertoires matched that of the roughly 670 first-cohort repertoires, a later analysis reported. The study, taken as a whole, reports: The authors enumerated some 160 TCR beta chains as linked to cytomegalovirus.

Germline lookup yields CDR1 LGHNA and CDR2 YSLEER. The CDR3 contains 16 residues. The germline V and J ends were trimmed by 0 bases and 3 bases, with 12 bases remaining between them. Points on this clone: Its antigen is unidentified.

Clones were read by immunoSEQ multiplex PCR, and TCRdb kept only the in-frame ones, dropping some. The sample lists over 150,000 clones; 65% to 90% were seen once. This clonotype originated in a man younger than 30 in good health and CMV-seropositive. V usage is TRBV4-3 and J usage is TRBJ1-3; D is uncertain. What was sequenced was PBMCs. CDR3 sequence reads: CASSQDLASRGNTIYF. As DNA, the CDR3 is TGCGCCAGCAGCCAAGATCTGGCCAGTCGTGGAAACACCATATATTTT.